This TCR beta chain is from a study of T-cell reconstitution after alpha-beta-depleted transplantation in children. This clonotype was found a few times. No antigen is known for it. CDR3 length: 12 amino acids. Germline-derived CDR1 and CDR2 are SGHTA and FQGNSA. V lost 5 bases and J 8 bases, leaving 10 bases between the germline ends. A library of TCRbeta sequences, prepared with unique molecular identifiers, was generated. TCRdb re-called the PCR reads through MiXCR, storing one row per CDR3 protein. The sample includes a few hundred thousand distinct CDR3 sequences, around 15% of them seen just once. Findings and limits, study-wide: Approximately two months post-transplant, alpha-beta T cells reportedly originated from several hundred expanded graft clones. At day 60, the high TCRbeta diversity found in some patients originated from recipient T cells and thymic progenitors that had survived. It was newly produced T cells that mostly accounted for T-cell counts and diversity one year after transplant.

The rearrangement uses TRBV7-2 and TRBJ2-4; D possibly corresponds to TRBD1 (5 bases). This receptor was obtained from a boy under three years old who had a stem cell transplant for Wiskott-Aldrich syndrome, so the T cells may come from the graft donor. The specimen comprised PBMCs, mostly from graft donor cells, sampled 360 days after TCRalphabeta/CD19-depleted stem cell transplant. The CDR3 nucleotides read TGTGCCAGCAGCGACCAGGGTTACATTCAGTACTTC. Its translation is CASSDQGYIQYF.